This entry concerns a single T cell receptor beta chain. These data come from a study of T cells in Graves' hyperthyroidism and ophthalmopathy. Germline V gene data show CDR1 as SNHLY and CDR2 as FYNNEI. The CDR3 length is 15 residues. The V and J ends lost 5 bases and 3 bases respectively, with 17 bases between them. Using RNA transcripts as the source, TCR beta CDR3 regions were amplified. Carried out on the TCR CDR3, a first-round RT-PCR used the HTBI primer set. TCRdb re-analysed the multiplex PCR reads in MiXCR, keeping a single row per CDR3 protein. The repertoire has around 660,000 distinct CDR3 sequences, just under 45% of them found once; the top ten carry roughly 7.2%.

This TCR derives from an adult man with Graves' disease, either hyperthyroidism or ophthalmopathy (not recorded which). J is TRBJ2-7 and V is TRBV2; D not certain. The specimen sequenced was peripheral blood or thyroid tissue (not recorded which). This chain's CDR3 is CASSSDISARYEQYF. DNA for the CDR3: TGTGCCAGCAGTTCAGACATTTCGGCCCGCTACGAGCAGTACTTC.